This T cell receptor (beta chain) derives from a study of blood T cell repertoires in COVID-19. Study-wide context: T cells, B-cell-depleted T cells, or PBMCs supplied cDNA or gDNA.

Per the study methods: Nucleated cell number was recorded as an estimate derived from reference gene primer amplification. Sequencing used immunoSEQ multiplex PCR; TCRdb keeps in-frame clones, though not all of them. V, J and clone size derive from that table, while D and trimming were established from the DNA sequence. This table holds around 250,000 clones, over 70% found once. Germline CDR1 is SGHKS and CDR2 is YYEKEE (reference sequence). The CDR3 length is 13 residues. Trimming took 0 bases from V and 1 from J, leaving 4 bases between them. Material: peripheral blood. This TCR was recovered from a man older than 75 with acute or convalescent COVID-19. The gene calls are TRBV5-5 and TRBJ1-1; no firm D call. As DNA, the CDR3 is TGTGCCAGCAGCTTGGCAGAGAACACTGAAGCTTTCTTT. It is translated as CASSLAENTEAFF.